Each of the 27 T cell receptor beta chains below was sequenced from the same sample in a study of response to subunit inactivated influenza vaccine. MiXCR, applied by TCRdb to the RT-PCR reads, yields one record per CDR3 protein. This table holds more than 700,000 distinct CDR3 sequences, 21% found once. The sample consisted of PBMCs from blood, taken around 5 days after vaccination. These receptors were collected from a man aged 50 or older who received an inactivated influenza vaccine.

In this sample, this clonotype turned up a few times. The rearrangement uses TRBV2 and TRBJ2-7, with a weak D call TRBD2 (6 bases). Germline V gives CDR1 SNHLY, CDR2 FYNNEI. The CDR3 has 10 amino acids. V was shortened by 8 bases and J by 6 bases, with 8 bases between the two germline ends. CDR3 amino acids: CASQGGEQYF. Written as DNA, the CDR3 is TGTGCCAGCCAGGGAGGCGAGCAGTACTTC.

This chain connects TRBV7-9 to TRBJ2-7; 12 positions agree with TRBD2. Germline V gene data show CDR1 as SEHNR and CDR2 as FQNEAQ (reference sequence). J gave up 6 bases and V 5 bases, and 8 bases lay outside the gene matches. CDR3 length: 15 residues. The CDR3 DNA is TGTGCCAGCAGCCCTAGCGGGGGGGCATTTCGCGAGCAGTACTTC. This sequence encodes CASSPSGGAFREQYF.

The CDR3 DNA follows: TGCAGTGCTAGACGCGGGCCCGGGGGGTACAATGAGCAGTTCTTC. Its translation is CSARRGPGGYNEQFF. The chain recombines TRBV20-1 with TRBJ2-1, with 7 bases that match TRBD2. Looked up from germline, CDR1 is DFQATT and CDR2 is SNEGSKA (reference sequence). This CDR3 has 15 amino acids. The V and J ends lost 2 bases and 4 bases, in that order; junction bases with no gene match: 8.

The chain links TRBV28 to TRBJ2-7; TRBD2 aligns across 7 bases. Germline V gene data show CDR1 as MDHEN and CDR2 as SYDVKM. The CDR3 totals 14 residues. V lost 3 bases to trimming and J lost 3 bases; unmatched junction nucleotides: 5. CDR3 protein: CASSFGRVGYEQYF. DNA for the CDR3: TGTGCCAGCAGTTTTGGGAGGGTCGGCTACGAGCAGTACTTC.

This chain connects TRBV24-1 to TRBJ2-1; possible D gene TRBD2, 7 bases. CDR1 is KGHDR, CDR2 SFDVKD, per germline. The CDR3 is 14 amino acids. Trimming shortened V by 9 bases and J by 8 bases, and 19 bases separated the two germline ends. The DNA for the CDR3 is TGTGCCACCGGGGACACGGGGGGCTTAGATGAGCAGTTCTTC. Translated, it gives CATGDTGGLDEQFF.

On this clonotype itself: A much larger clone is a single base away; this may be a read error. The rearrangement links TRBV29-1 to TRBJ2-1; D remains ambiguous. Germline values: CDR1 SQVTM, CDR2 ANQGSEA. Trimming removed 3 bases from V and 3 bases from J, with 3 bases in between. The CDR3 is 11 residues long. DNA of the CDR3: TGCAGCGTTGACGGCTACAATGAGCAGTTCTTC. Its translation: CSVDGYNEQFF.

This clonotype was counted a few times. The chain carries TRBV20-1 and TRBJ2-7; 11 nucleotides line up with TRBD2. Looked up from germline, CDR1 is DFQATT and CDR2 is SNEGSKA (reference sequence). J lost 2 bases, V lost 6 bases, and 6 bases had no gene match. This CDR3 has 14 residues. CDR3 DNA: TGCAGTGCCTTAGCGGGAGGGCCCCCCTACGAGCAGTACTTC. It translates to CSALAGGPPYEQYF.

The chain joins TRBV12-3 or TRBV12-4 to TRBJ1-2; perhaps TRBD1 as D (5 bases). This CDR3 comprises 15 residues. The V end was cut by 2 bases, the J end by 0 bases, with 10 bases between. DNA for the CDR3: TGTGCCAGCAGTTTATGGGGGAAACCTAACTATGGCTACACCTTC. The encoded protein is CASSLWGKPNYGYTF.

The V call is TRBV29-1, the J call TRBJ1-2; D is possibly TRBD1 (5 bases). CDR3 length equals 14 residues. The ends were cut back, 1 base at V and 0 bases at J, with 9 bases in the middle. From germline, CDR1 is SQVTM and CDR2 ANQGSEA. CDR3: CSVEGTGSNYGYTF. The DNA for the CDR3 is TGCAGCGTTGAAGGTACAGGCTCTAACTATGGCTACACCTTC.

This chain's CDR3 is CASSYSSAGPSSYEQYF. Written as DNA, the CDR3 is TGTGCCAGCAGTTACTCTTCGGCAGGGCCCAGCTCCTACGAGCAGTACTTC. V usage is TRBV6-2 or TRBV6-3 and J usage is TRBJ2-7, with D possibly TRBD1 on 5 matching bases. This CDR3 has 17 amino acids. Trimming took 0 bases from V and 0 from J, leaving 15 bases between them. The germline CDR1 and CDR2 sequences are MNHEY and SVGEGT.

This clonotype came up a few times. The chain employs TRBV20-1 and TRBJ2-3; TRBD2 aligns across 10 bases. CDR1 DFQATT and CDR2 SNEGSKA come from the germline V gene (reference sequence). V shed 4 bases and J 1 base; nucleotides not matched to a gene: 5. The length of the CDR3 is 15 residues. The CDR3 region has the DNA TGCAGTGCTACTGGACTAGCGGAACGCACAGATACGCAGTATTTT. Amino acids: CSATGLAERTDTQYF.

The chain uses TRBV2 and TRBJ2-7, with 10 bases aligning to TRBD2. The CDR3 runs to 16 residues. The junction had 4 bases not matched to a gene; V was cut back by 2 bases and J by 0 bases. CDR1 and CDR2 from the germline V gene are SNHLY and FYNNEI. The CDR3 spells CASSERTSGFSYEQYF. The CDR3 coding sequence is TGTGCCAGCAGTGAAAGGACTAGCGGATTCTCCTACGAGCAGTACTTC.

As regards this clonotype: Sequence at one end of the junction differs from germline and may be a read error. The chain couples TRBV20-1 to TRBJ2-3; D is unclear. The CDR3 has 14 residues. Germline V gene data show CDR1 as DFQATT and CDR2 as SNEGSKA (reference sequence). DNA for the CDR3: TGCAGCGCTACGGTCGGCCATAGCACAGATACGCAGTATTTT. The encoded protein is CSATVGHSTDTQYF.

The chain couples TRBV6-5 to TRBJ2-7, with 11 bases fitting TRBD2. The germline CDR1 and CDR2 sequences are MNHEY and SVGAGI. CDR3 length: 15 amino acids. With 2 bases clipped from V and 7 bases from J, the junction kept 7 bases outside the gene matches. For the CDR3, the DNA is TGTGCCAGCAGTTACGGGACTAGCGGAGCCAGGGAGCAGTACTTC. This codes for CASSYGTSGAREQYF.

Only a few counts were recorded for this clonotype. V is TRBV5-7 and J is TRBJ2-2, with D tentatively TRBD1 (6 bases). TRBV5-7 has ORF status, its function being uncertain. Trimming left V 2 bases short and J 0 bases short, with 14 bases between. This CDR3 is built from 17 residues. The CDR3 DNA follows: TGTGCCAGCAGCTTTACGGCAGGGGCTGCGAACACCGGGGAGCTGTTTTTT. It is translated as CASSFTAGAANTGELFF.

V and J are TRBV27 and TRBJ2-3; D is unclear. Trimming stripped 1 base from V and 4 bases from J, with 6 bases between. The CDR3 extends over 13 amino acids. Germline V CDR1 and CDR2: MNHEY, SMNVEV (reference sequence). The CDR3 nucleotides are TGTGCCAGCAGTTTATTATCGGCAGATACGCAGTATTTT. Translated: CASSLLSADTQYF.

The chain joins TRBV10-2 to TRBJ2-2; D is unclear. Germline V lookup: CDR1 WSHSY, CDR2 SAAADI. Between the trimmed V and J ends, which lost 6 bases and 0 bases, there was a span of 11 bases. There are 15 residues in the CDR3. As DNA, the CDR3 is TGCGCCAGCAGAACCCCAGCAGCGAACACCGGGGAGCTGTTTTTT. It is translated as CASRTPAANTGELFF.

This rearrangement joins TRBV20-1 to TRBJ2-7; TRBD1 matches at 9 bases. The germline V gene has CDR1 DFQATT and CDR2 SNEGSKA (reference sequence). V trimming: 2 bases; J trimming: 1 base; junction bases outside the gene matches: 6. The CDR3 is made up of 15 amino acids. The CDR3 DNA reads TGCAGTGCTAGAAAGAGCGGGACAGGGTCCTACGAGCAGTACTTC. Amino acid sequence: CSARKSGTGSYEQYF.

This clonotype was observed many times. The chain carries TRBV20-1 and TRBJ2-3, with 11 bases matching TRBD2. Trimming at V came to 3 bases and at J to 1 base, leaving 12 bases not matched to a gene. The CDR3 length is 18 residues. The germline V gene encodes CDR1 DFQATT and CDR2 SNEGSKA (reference sequence). The DNA for the CDR3 is TGCAGTGCTAGGGTCGGGATAGCGGGGGGGTACCGCACAGATACGCAGTATTTT. Protein: CSARVGIAGGYRTDTQYF.

The rearrangement uses TRBV6-2 or TRBV6-3 and TRBJ2-1; TRBD1 aligns across 7 bases. With 2 bases clipped from V and 0 bases from J, the junction kept 4 bases outside the gene matches. CDR1 MNHEY and CDR2 SVGEGT come from the germline V gene. There are 16 residues in the CDR3. The CDR3 here is CASSYEGASSYNEQFF. DNA of the CDR3: TGTGCCAGCAGTTACGAGGGGGCTAGCTCCTACAATGAGCAGTTCTTC.

In its sample, this clonotype was seen many times. The chain is built from TRBV5-6 and TRBJ2-7; D may be TRBD2 (6 bases). Per germline, CDR1 SGHDT and CDR2 YYEEEE. V lost 4 bases to trimming and J lost 1 base, with 12 bases between them. The CDR3 runs 14 residues. This CDR3 is CASSILAISYEQYF. The CDR3 nucleotides are TGTGCCAGCAGCATCCTAGCGATTTCCTACGAGCAGTACTTC.

Concerning this clonotype: Being one base from a much bigger clone, this may be a read error. The chain uses TRBV20-1 and TRBJ2-7; D remains unclear. V was cut by 7 bases and J by 3 bases, with 7 bases left in between. This CDR3 has 10 residues. Per the germline V gene, CDR1 is DFQATT and CDR2 is SNEGSKA (reference sequence). As DNA, the CDR3 is TGCAGTGGTAGCTTCTACGAGCAGTACTTC. It encodes CSGSFYEQYF.

The chain links TRBV10-3 to TRBJ2-1; 10 bases agree with TRBD2. The ends lost 2 bases at V and 10 bases at J; junction bases unmatched: 11. Germline CDR1 reads ENHRY; CDR2 reads SYGVKD. The CDR3 sequence is 16 residues long. CDR3 DNA: TGTGCCATCAGTGAGAATCTAGCGGGAGTAGGAGGAGAGCAGTTCTTC. Translated, it gives CAISENLAGVGGEQFF.

The sample holds a few counts of this clonotype. The rearrangement joins TRBV4-3 to TRBJ1-1; 9 bases are a match to TRBD1. Trimming at V came to 0 bases and at J to 8 bases, leaving 10 bases not matched to a gene. Germline CDR1 is LGHNA and CDR2 is YSLEER. The CDR3 spans 16 residues. The CDR3 bases are TGCGCCAGCAGCCAAGAAGGGGGACAGGGCTATTCCGAAGCTTTCTTT. It is translated as CASSQEGGQGYSEAFF.

The chain carries TRBV7-2 and TRBJ2-4, with TRBD1 matching 9 bases. J was trimmed by 9 bases and V by 0 bases; bases with no gene match: 3. This CDR3 comprises 14 residues. Germline values: CDR1 SGHTA, CDR2 FQGNSA. The CDR3 loop reads CASSLATGGVIQYF. In nucleotides, the CDR3 is TGTGCCAGCAGCTTAGCTACAGGGGGCGTCATTCAGTACTTC. Full variable domain (rest looked up from reference TRBV7-2 and TRBJ2-4): GAGVSQSPSNKVTEKGKDVELRCDPISGHTALYWYRQSLGQGLEFLIYFQGNSAPDKSGLPSDRFSAERTGGSVSTLTIQRTQQEDSAVYLCASSLATGGVIQYFGAGTRLSVL.

The chain employs TRBV2 and TRBJ1-2; maybe TRBD1 (6 bases). Per the germline V gene, CDR1 is SNHLY and CDR2 is FYNNEI. The CDR3 is 12 amino acids. Trimming stripped 8 bases from V and 3 bases from J, with 10 bases between. CDR3 sequence reads: CASSGEDYGYTF. The DNA for the CDR3 is TGTGCCAGCTCAGGGGAGGACTATGGCTACACCTTC.

This clonotype was recorded a few times. The chain links TRBV12-3 or TRBV12-4 to TRBJ1-1; D is unresolved. V lost 6 bases, J lost 0 bases, and 17 bases lay in between. The CDR3 totals 16 residues. CDR3 nucleotides: TGTGCCAGCAGCCATCAGGCCCCATGGATGAACACTGAAGCTTTCTTT. Amino acids: CASSHQAPWMNTEAFF.